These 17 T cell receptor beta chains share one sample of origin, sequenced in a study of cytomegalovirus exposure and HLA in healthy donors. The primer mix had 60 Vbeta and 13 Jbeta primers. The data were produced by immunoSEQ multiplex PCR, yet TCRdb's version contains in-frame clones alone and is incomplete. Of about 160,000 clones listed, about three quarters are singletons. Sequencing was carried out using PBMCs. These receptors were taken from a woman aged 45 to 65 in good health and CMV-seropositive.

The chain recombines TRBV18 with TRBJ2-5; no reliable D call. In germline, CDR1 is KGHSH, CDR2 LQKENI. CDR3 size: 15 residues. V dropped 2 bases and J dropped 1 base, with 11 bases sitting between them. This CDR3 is CASSPSSISQETQYF. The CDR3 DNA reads TGTGCCAGCTCACCATCGAGCATTTCCCAAGAGACCCAGTACTTC.

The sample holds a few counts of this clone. The CDR3 protein is CASSPDRGGTEAFF. Written as DNA, the CDR3 is TGTGCCAGCAGTCCGGACAGGGGAGGGACTGAAGCTTTCTTT. This chain uses TRBV27 with TRBJ1-1, with 9 bases matching TRBD1. This CDR3 is built from 14 residues. CDR1 is MNHEY and CDR2 is SMNVEV in the germline V gene (reference sequence). V shed 5 bases, J shed 5 bases, and the junction held 6 bases outside the gene matches.

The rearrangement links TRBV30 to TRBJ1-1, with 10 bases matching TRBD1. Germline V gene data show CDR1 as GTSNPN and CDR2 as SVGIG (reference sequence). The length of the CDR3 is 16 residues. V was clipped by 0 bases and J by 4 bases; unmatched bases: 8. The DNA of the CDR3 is TGTGCCTGGAGTGTACGTGACAGGGGGCTTTTCACTGAAGCTTTCTTT. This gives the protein CAWSVRDRGLFTEAFF.

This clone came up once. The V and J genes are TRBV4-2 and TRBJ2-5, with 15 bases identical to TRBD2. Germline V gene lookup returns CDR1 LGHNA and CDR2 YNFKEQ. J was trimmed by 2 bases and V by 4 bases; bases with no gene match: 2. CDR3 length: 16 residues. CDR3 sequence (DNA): TGTGCCAGCAGCCTTGGGACTAGCGGGGGGCAAGAGACCCAGTACTTC. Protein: CASSLGTSGGQETQYF.

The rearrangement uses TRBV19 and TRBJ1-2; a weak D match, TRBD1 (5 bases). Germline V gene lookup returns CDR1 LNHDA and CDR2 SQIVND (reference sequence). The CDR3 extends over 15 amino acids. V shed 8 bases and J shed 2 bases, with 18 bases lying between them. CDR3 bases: TGTGCCAGTTCAACTTCAGGGCTTTACAACTATGGCTACACCTTC. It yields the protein CASSTSGLYNYGYTF.

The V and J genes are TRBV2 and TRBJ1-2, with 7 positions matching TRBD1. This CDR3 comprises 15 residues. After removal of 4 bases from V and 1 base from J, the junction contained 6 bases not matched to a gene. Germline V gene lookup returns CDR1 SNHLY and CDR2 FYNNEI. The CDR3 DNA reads TGTGCCAGCAGTGCGGACAGGCCCATTAACTATGGCTACACCTTC. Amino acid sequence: CASSADRPINYGYTF.

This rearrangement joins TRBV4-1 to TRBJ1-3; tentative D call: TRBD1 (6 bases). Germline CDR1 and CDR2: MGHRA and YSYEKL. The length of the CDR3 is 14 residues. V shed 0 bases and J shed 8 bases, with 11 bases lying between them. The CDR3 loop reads CASSQEGGEYTIYF. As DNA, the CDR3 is TGCGCCAGCAGCCAAGAAGGGGGGGAATACACCATATATTTT.

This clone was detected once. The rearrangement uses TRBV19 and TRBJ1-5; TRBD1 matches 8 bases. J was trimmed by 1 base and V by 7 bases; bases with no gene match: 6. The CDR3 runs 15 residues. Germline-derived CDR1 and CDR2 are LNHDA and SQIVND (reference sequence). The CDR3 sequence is CASNTWDRSNQPQHF. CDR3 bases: TGTGCCAGTAACACTTGGGACAGGAGCAATCAGCCCCAGCATTTT.

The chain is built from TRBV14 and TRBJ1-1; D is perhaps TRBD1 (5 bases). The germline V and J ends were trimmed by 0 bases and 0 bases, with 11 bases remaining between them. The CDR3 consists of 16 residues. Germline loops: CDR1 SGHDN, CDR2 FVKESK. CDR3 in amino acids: CASSQDMGQVNTEAFF. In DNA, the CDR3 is TGTGCCAGCAGCCAAGACATGGGGCAGGTGAACACTGAAGCTTTCTTT.

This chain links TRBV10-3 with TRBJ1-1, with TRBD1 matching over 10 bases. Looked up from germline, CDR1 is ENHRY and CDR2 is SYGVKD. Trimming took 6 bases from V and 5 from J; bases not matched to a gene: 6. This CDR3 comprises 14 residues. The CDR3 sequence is CAIRGDRGRTEAFF. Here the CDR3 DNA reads TGTGCCATCAGGGGGGACAGGGGCAGGACTGAAGCTTTCTTT.

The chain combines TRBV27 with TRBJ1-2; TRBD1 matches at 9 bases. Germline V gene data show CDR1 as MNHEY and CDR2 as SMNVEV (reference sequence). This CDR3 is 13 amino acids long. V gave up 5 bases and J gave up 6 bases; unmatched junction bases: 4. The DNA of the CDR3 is TGTGCCAGCAGTCTCGGGACAGGGAATGGCTACACCTTC. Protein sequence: CASSLGTGNGYTF.

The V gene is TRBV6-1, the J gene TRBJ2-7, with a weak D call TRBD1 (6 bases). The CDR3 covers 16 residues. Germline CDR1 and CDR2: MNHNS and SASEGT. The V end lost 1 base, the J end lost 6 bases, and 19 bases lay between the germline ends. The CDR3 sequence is CASSEDNRAWEAEQYF. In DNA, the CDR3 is TGTGCCAGCAGTGAAGATAACAGGGCGTGGGAAGCCGAGCAGTACTTC.

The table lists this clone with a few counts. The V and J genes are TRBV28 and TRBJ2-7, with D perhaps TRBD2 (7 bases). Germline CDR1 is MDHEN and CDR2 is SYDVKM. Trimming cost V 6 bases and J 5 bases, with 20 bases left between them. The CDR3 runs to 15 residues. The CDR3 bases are TGTGCCAGCAGCCTATGGGCGGGGGCGAACGACGAGCAGTACTTC. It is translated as CASSLWAGANDEQYF. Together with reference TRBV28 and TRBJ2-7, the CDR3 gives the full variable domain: DVKVTQSSRYLVKRTGEKVFLECVQDMDHENMFWYRQDPGLGLRLIYFSYDVKMKEKGDIPEGYSVSREKKERFSLILESASTNQTSMYLCASSLWAGANDEQYFGPGTRLTVT.

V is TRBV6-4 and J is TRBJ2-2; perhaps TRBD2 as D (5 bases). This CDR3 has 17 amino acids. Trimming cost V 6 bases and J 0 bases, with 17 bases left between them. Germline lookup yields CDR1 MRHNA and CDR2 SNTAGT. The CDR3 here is CASRGRSGISNTGELFF. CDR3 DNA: TGTGCCAGCAGGGGGAGAAGCGGAATATCGAACACCGGGGAGCTGTTTTTT.

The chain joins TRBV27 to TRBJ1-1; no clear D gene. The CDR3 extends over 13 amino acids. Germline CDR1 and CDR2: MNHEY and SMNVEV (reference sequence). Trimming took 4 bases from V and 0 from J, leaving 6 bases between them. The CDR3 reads CASSYRMNTEAFF. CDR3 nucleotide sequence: TGTGCCAGCAGTTACAGAATGAACACTGAAGCTTTCTTT.

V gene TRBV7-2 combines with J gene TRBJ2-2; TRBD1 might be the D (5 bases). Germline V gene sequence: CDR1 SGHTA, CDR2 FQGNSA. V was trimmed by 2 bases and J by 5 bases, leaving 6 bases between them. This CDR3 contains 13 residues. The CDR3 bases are TGTGCCAGCAGCTTAAGACAGACCGGGGAGCTGTTTTTT. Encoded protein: CASSLRQTGELFF.

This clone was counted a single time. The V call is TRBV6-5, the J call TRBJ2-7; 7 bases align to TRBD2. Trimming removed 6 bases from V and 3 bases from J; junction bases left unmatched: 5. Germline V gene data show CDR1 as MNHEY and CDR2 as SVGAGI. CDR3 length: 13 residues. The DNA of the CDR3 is TGTGCCAGCAGCGGGAGGAGCCTCTACGAGCAGTACTTC. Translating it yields CASSGRSLYEQYF.